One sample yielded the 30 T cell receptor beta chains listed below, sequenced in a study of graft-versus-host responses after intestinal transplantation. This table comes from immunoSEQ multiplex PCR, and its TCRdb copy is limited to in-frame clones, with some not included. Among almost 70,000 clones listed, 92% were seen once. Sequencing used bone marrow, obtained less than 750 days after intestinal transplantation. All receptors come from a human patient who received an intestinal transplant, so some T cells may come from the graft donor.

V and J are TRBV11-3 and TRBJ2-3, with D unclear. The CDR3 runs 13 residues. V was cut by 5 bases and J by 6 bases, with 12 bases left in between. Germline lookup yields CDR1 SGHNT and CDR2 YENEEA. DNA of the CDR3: TGTGCCAGCAGCCTCGGTGAGGCGGATACGCAGTATTTT. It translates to CASSLGEADTQYF.

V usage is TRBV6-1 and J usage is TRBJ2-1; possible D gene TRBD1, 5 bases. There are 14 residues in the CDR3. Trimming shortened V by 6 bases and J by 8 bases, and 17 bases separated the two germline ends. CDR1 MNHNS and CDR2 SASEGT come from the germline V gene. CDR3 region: CASRTGASGDEQFF. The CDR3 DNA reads TGTGCCAGCAGAACAGGTGCCTCTGGGGATGAGCAGTTCTTC.

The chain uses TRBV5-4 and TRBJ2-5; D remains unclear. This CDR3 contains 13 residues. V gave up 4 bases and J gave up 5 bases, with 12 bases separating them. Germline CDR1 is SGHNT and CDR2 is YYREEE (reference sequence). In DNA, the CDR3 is TGTGCCAGCAGCCGCGACGGGTGGGAGACCCAGTACTTC. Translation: CASSRDGWETQYF.

The CDR3 reads CASSFVRDSMYF. The CDR3 region has the DNA TGTGCCAGCAGCTTTGTCAGGGATAGCATGTATTTT. The rearrangement uses TRBV11-1 and TRBJ2-3; tentatively, D is TRBD1 (5 bases). With 3 bases removed from V and 14 bases from J, the gap between germline ends came to 15 bases. Per germline, CDR1 SGHAT and CDR2 FQDESV (reference sequence). The CDR3 contains 12 residues. Together with reference TRBV11-1 and TRBJ2-3, the CDR3 gives the full variable domain: EAEVAQSPRYKITEKSQAVAFWCDPISGHATLYWYRQILGQGPELLVQFQDESVVDDSQLPKDRFSAERLKGVDSTLKIQPAELGDSAMYLCASSFVRDSMYFGPGTRLTVL.

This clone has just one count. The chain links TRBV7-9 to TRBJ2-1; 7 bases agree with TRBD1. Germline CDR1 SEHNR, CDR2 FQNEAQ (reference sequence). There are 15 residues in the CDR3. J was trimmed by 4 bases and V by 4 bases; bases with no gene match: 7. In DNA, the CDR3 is TGTGCCAGCAGCTACAGGGGCTCTGCATACAATGAGCAGTTCTTC. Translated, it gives CASSYRGSAYNEQFF.

Here the CDR3 DNA reads TGTGCCAGCAGCTTAGAGCCAGGGCAAGGCTATGGCTACACCTTC. It encodes CASSLEPGQGYGYTF. The chain carries TRBV7-6 and TRBJ1-2, with TRBD1 as a possible D gene (5 bases). With 1 base removed from V and 4 bases from J, the gap between germline ends came to 13 bases. This CDR3 contains 15 residues. Germline lookup yields CDR1 SGHVS and CDR2 FNYEAQ.

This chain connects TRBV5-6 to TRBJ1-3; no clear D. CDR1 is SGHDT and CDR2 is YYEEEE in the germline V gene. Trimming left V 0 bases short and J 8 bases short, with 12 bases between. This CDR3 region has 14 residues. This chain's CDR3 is CASSLESDPYTIYF. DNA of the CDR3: TGTGCCAGCAGCTTGGAGTCGGACCCTTACACCATATATTTT.

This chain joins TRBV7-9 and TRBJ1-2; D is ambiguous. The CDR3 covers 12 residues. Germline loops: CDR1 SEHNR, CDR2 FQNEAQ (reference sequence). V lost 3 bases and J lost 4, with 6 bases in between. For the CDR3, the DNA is TGTGCCAGCAGCTTGAAGAGCTATGGCTACACCTTC. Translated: CASSLKSYGYTF.

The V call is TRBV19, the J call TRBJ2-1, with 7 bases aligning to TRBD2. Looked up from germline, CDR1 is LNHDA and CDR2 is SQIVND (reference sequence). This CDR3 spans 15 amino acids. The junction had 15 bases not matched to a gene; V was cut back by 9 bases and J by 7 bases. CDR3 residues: CARAPCLAEGNEQFF. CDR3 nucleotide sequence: TGTGCCAGAGCCCCGTGCCTAGCGGAGGGGAATGAGCAGTTCTTC.

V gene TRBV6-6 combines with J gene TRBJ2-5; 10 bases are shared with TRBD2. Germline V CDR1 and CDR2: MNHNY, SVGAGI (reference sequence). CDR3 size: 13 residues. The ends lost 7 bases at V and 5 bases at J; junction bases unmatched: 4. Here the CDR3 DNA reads TGTGCCAGCAAGCCGGGACTAGCGGAGACCCAGTACTTC. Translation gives CASKPGLAETQYF.

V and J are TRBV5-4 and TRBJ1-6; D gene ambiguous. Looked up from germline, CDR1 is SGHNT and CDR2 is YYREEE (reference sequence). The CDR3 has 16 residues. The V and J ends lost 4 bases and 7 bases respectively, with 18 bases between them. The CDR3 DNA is TGTGCCAGCAGCCAAGATTCGGGGTACGGGAATTCACCCCTCCACTTT. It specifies CASSQDSGYGNSPLHF. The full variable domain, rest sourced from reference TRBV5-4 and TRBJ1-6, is ETGVTQSPTHLIKTRGQQVTLRCSSQSGHNTVSWYQQALGQGPQFIFQYYREEENGRGNFPPRFSGLQFPNYSSELNVNALELDDSALYLCASSQDSGYGNSPLHFGNGTRLTVT.

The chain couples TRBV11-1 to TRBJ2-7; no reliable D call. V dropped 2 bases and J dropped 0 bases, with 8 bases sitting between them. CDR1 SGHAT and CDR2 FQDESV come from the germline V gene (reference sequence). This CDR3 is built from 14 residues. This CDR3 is CASSLSEYSYEQYF. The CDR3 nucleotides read TGTGCCAGCAGCTTATCAGAGTACTCCTACGAGCAGTACTTC.

CDR3 DNA: TGCGCCAGCAGCCTCGCGGGCCTAGGCGAGCAGTACTTC. Protein sequence: CASSLAGLGEQYF. The V and J genes are TRBV4-1 and TRBJ2-7; D possibly corresponds to TRBD2 (5 bases). CDR1 and CDR2 (germline): MGHRA, YSYEKL. The CDR3 length is 13 residues. V was cut by 4 bases and J by 6 bases, with 13 bases left in between.

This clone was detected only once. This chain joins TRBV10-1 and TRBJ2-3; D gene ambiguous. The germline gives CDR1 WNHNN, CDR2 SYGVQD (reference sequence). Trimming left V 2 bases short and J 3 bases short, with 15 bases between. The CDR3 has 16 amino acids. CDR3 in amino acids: CASSEQYAAMTDTQYF. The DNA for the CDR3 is TGCGCCAGCAGTGAGCAGTACGCAGCGATGACAGATACGCAGTATTTT.

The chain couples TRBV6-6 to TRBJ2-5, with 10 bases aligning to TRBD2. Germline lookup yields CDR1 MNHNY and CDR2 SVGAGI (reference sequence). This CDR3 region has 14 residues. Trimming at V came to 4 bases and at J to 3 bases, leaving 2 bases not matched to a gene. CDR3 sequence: CASSSLAGEETQYF. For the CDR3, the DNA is TGTGCCAGCAGTTCCCTAGCGGGAGAAGAGACCCAGTACTTC.

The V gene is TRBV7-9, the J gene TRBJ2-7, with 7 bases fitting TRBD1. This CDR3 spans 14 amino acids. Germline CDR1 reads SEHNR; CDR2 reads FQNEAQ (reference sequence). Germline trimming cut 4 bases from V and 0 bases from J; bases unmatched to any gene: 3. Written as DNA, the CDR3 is TGTGCCAGCAGCTCCCGGGACAGCTCCTACGAGCAGTACTTC. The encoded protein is CASSSRDSSYEQYF.

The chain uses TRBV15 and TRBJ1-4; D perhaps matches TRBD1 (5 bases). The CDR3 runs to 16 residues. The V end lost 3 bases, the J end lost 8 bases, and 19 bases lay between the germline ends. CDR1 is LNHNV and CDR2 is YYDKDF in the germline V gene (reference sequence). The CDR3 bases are TGTGCCACCAGCAGCCGGGACTTGGGGATTAGGGAAAAACTGTTTTTT. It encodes CATSSRDLGIREKLFF.

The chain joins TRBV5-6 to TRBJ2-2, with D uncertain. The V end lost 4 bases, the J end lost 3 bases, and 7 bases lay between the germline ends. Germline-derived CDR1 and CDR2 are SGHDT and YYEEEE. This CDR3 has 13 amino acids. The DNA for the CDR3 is TGTGCCAGCAGCCGTAGGTACACCGGGGAGCTGTTTTTT. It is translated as CASSRRYTGELFF. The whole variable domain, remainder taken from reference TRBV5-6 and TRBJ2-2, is DAGVTQSPTHLIKTRGQQVTLRCSPKSGHDTVSWYQQALGQGPQFIFQYYEEEERQRGNFPDRFSGHQFPNYSSELNVNALLLGDSALYLCASSRRYTGELFFGEGSRLTVL.

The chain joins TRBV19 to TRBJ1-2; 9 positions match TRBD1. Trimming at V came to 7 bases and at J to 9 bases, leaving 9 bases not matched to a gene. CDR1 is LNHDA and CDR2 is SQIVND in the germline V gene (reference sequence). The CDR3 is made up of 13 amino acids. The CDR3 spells CASTQRDRVSYTF. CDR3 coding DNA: TGTGCCAGTACCCAAAGGGACAGGGTGAGCTACACCTTC. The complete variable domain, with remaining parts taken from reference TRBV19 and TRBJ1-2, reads DGGITQSPKYLFRKEGQNVTLSCEQNLNHDAMYWYRQDPGQGLRLIYYSQIVNDFQKGDIAEGYSVSREKKESFPLTVTSAQKNPTAFYLCASTQRDRVSYTFGSGTRLTVV.

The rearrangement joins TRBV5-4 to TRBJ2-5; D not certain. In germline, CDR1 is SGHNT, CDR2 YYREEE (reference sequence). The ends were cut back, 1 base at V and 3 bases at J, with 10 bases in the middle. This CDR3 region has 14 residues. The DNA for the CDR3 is TGTGCCAGCAGCTTGAATTCGGGTAAAGAGACCCAGTACTTC. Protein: CASSLNSGKETQYF.

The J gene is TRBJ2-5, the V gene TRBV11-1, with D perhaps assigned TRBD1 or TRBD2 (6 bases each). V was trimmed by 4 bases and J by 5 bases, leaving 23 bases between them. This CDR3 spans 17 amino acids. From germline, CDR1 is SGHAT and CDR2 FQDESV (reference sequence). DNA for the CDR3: TGTGCCAGCAGCTCCTTAGGGGGTTCGCGGGGTATCGAGACCCAGTACTTC. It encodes CASSSLGGSRGIETQYF. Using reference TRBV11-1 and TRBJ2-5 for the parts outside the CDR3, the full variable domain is EAEVAQSPRYKITEKSQAVAFWCDPISGHATLYWYRQILGQGPELLVQFQDESVVDDSQLPKDRFSAERLKGVDSTLKIQPAELGDSAMYLCASSSLGGSRGIETQYFGPGTRLLVL.

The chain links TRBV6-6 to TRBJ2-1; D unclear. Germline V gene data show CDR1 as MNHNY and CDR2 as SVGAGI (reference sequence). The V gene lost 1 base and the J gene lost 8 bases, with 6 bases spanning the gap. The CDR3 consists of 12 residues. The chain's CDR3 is CASSYLPYEQFF. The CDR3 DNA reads TGTGCCAGCAGTTACTTGCCGTATGAGCAGTTCTTC.

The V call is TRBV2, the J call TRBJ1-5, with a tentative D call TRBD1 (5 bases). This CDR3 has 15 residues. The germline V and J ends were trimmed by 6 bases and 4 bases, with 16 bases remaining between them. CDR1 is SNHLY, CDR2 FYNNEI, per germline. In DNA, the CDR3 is TGTGCCAGCAGACCCGGGACCTGGTTTAATCAGCCCCAGCATTTT. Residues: CASRPGTWFNQPQHF. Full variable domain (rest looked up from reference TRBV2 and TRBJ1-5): EPEVTQTPSHQVTQMGQEVILRCVPISNHLYFYWYRQILGQKVEFLVSFYNNEISEKSEIFDDQFSVERPDGSNFTLKIRSTKLEDSAMYFCASRPGTWFNQPQHFGDGTRLSIL.

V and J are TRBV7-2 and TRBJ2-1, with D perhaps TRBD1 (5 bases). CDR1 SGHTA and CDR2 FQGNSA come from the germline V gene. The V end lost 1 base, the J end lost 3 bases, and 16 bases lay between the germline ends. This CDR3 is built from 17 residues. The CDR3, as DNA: TGTGCCAGCAGCTTAGTTGGGGTGGGGCTTAACTACAATGAGCAGTTCTTC. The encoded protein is CASSLVGVGLNYNEQFF.

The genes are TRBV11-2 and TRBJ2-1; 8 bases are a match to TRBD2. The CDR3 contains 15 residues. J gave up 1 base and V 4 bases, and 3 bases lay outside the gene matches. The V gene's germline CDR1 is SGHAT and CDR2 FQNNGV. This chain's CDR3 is CASSSTSDSYNEQFF. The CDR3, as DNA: TGTGCCAGCAGCTCGACTAGCGATTCCTACAATGAGCAGTTCTTC.

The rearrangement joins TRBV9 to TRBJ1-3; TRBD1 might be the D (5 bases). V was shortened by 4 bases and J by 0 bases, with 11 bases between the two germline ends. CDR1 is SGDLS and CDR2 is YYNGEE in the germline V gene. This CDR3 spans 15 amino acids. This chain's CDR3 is CASSLDTYSGNTIYF. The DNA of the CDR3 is TGTGCCAGCAGCTTGGACACCTACTCTGGAAACACCATATATTTT.

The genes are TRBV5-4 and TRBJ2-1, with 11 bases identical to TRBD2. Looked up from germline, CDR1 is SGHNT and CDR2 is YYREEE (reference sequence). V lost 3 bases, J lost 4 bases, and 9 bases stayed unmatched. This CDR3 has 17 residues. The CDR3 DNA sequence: TGTGCCAGCAGCTCCGGACTAGCGGGCCTGGTATACAATGAGCAGTTCTTC. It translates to CASSSGLAGLVYNEQFF.

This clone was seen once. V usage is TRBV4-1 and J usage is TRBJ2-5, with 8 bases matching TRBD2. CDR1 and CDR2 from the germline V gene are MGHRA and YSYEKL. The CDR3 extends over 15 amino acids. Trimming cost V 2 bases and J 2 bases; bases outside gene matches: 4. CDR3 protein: CASSQPTSGQETQYF. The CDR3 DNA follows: TGCGCCAGCAGCCAACCTACTAGCGGACAAGAGACCCAGTACTTC.

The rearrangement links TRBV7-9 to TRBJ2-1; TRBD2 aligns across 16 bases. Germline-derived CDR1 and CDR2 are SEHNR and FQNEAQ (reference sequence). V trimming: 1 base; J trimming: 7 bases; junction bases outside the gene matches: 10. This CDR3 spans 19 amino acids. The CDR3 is CASSLGTGLAGGQGNEQFF. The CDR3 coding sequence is TGTGCCAGCAGCTTAGGGACGGGACTAGCGGGAGGGCAGGGGAATGAGCAGTTCTTC.

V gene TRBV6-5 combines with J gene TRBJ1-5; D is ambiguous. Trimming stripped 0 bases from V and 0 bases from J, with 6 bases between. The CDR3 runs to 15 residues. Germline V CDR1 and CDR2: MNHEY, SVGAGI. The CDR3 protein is CASSYSRYSNQPQHF. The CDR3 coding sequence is TGTGCCAGCAGTTACTCTAGATATAGCAATCAGCCCCAGCATTTT.